This T cell receptor (beta chain) was sequenced for a study of cytomegalovirus exposure and HLA in healthy donors. The CDR3 totals 12 residues. Germline assignment: CDR1 SGHVS and CDR2 FQNEAQ. Trimming stripped 0 bases from V and 9 bases from J, with 6 bases between. The PCR contained 60 Vbeta and 13 Jbeta primers. Produced via immunoSEQ multiplex PCR; TCRdb's table is partial and in-frame only. The table has some 140,000 clones, about 80% seen once. This TCR was sampled from a man younger than 45 in good health and CMV-seropositive. Sequencing input: PBMCs. The gene calls are TRBV7-8 and TRBJ2-1; the D gene is possibly TRBD2 (6 bases). CDR3 residues: CASSLAGGEQFF. CDR3 in DNA: TGTGCCAGCAGCTTAGCGGGAGGTGAGCAGTTCTTC.